These T cell receptor beta chains were read from a single sample in a study of T-cell memory formation after mild COVID-19. A single record per CDR3 protein comes from TCRdb applying MiXCR to the 5' RACE reads. The sample yields roughly 150,000 distinct CDR3 sequences, 13% seen once. Sequencing was performed on PBMCs or a T cell subset sorted from them (not recorded which). The source of these receptors is a man aged 18 to 30 who had mild COVID-19 (a few samples of this study predate the infection). Cell type and time point are not known. The CDR3 runs from the conserved cysteine through the conserved F or W. The order of the fields is J gene, V gene, clone size, D gene, CDR3 DNA, CDR3 protein. D genes are given only for firm matches. Clone size is given for some rows only: seen once, a few or many times, or a class if the clone is expanded.

>TRBJ2-1|TRBV7-7|few|-
TGTGCTAGCAGCTTAGCTCATGCACCGGGGGAGCAGTTCTTC
CASSLAHAPGEQFF
>TRBJ2-3|TRBV4-1|many|-
TGCGCCAGCAGCCAAGAAGGGGTTCCTAGCACAGATACGCAGTATTTT
CASSQEGVPSTDTQYF
>TRBJ1-1|TRBV29-1|-|-
TGCAGCGCCAGACAGGTGATCACTGAAGCTTTCTTT
CSARQVITEAFF
>TRBJ2-5|TRBV9|-|-
TGTGCCAGCAGCGGTCCAGGGGCTCAAGAGACCCAGTACTTC
CASSGPGAQETQYF
>TRBJ2-3|TRBV7-2|few|TRBD2
TGTGCCAGCAGCCCGGGACTAGGGTGGGATACGCAGTATTTT
CASSPGLGWDTQYF
>TRBJ1-6|TRBV5-1|-|-
TGCGCCAGCAAGGTGGTGGGGTCCGATAATTCACCCCTCCACTTT
CASKVVGSDNSPLHF
>TRBJ2-5|TRBV5-1|many|-
TGCGCCAGCAGCTTGTCAGTCCAAGAGACCCAGTACTTC
CASSLSVQETQYF
>TRBJ2-1|TRBV5-1|many|-
TGCGCCAGCACTCGGGCCAGGGCCCTCAATGAGCAGTTCTTC
CASTRARALNEQFF
>TRBJ1-2|TRBV7-2|-|-
TGTGCCAGCAGCTTAGCTAGGGCCGGCTATGGCTACACCTTC
CASSLARAGYGYTF
>TRBJ2-1|TRBV20-1|-|TRBD2
TGCAGTGCTAGAGCGGATGCGGGGGGCCACAATGAGCAGTTCTTC
CSARADAGGHNEQFF
>TRBJ2-7|TRBV4-2|many|TRBD1
TGTGCCAGCAGCCAAGTGTCGGGACAGGGAGGAACCTACGAGCAGTACTTC
CASSQVSGQGGTYEQYF
>TRBJ1-1|TRBV24-1|-|-
TGTGCCACCACCCACGGGGCTGAAGCTTTCTTT
CATTHGAEAFF
>TRBJ2-1|TRBV27|-|-
TGTGCCAGCAGTTGGGGGGGGCGCGGTTTCGGTGAGCAGTTCTTC
CASSWGGRGFGEQFF
>TRBJ2-5|TRBV5-1|many|-
TGCGCCAGCAGCTTGGAGGGGACGAGGGAGACCCAGTACTTC
CASSLEGTRETQYF
>TRBJ2-2|TRBV6-6|few|-
TGTGCCAGCAGTTACGGGGGTTGGGCCGGGGAGCTGTTTTTT
CASSYGGWAGELFF
>TRBJ2-1|TRBV7-2|-|TRBD1
TGTGCCAGCAGCTCGGACAGGCCCTACAATGAGCAGTTCTTC
CASSSDRPYNEQFF
>TRBJ2-1|TRBV7-3|few|-
TGTGCCAGCAGCCCTCGGTTGCGGGCCGACTACAATGAGCAGTTCTTC
CASSPRLRADYNEQFF
>TRBJ2-3|TRBV7-9|few|TRBD1
TGTGCCAGCAGCCTGGGACAGGGGGCGCTGGATACGCAGTATTTT
CASSLGQGALDTQYF
>TRBJ2-3|TRBV9|-|-
TGTGCCAGCAGCGTCGCACCGGACCCCAGCACAGATACGCAGTATTTT
CASSVAPDPSTDTQYF
>TRBJ1-1|TRBV5-6|few|-
TGTGCCAGCAGCTTCAGGCCTACGGGGACTGAAGCTTTCTTT
CASSFRPTGTEAFF
>TRBJ2-3|TRBV11-3|-|TRBD2
TGTGCCAGCAGCTGGGGACTAGCGGGGGGGCCCACAGATACGCAGTATTTT
CASSWGLAGGPTDTQYF
>TRBJ2-1|TRBV18|many|-
TGTGCCAGCTCACCTCGATCCCCGGGGGAGCAGTTCTTC
CASSPRSPGEQFF
>TRBJ2-7|TRBV20-1|-|TRBD2
TGCAGTGCTAGGACTAGCGGGGGCTACGAGCAGTACTTC
CSARTSGGYEQYF
>TRBJ2-5|TRBV7-2|few|-
TGTGCCAGCAGCCTGTACAAACAAGAGACCCAGTACTTC
CASSLYKQETQYF
>TRBJ2-7|TRBV7-2|-|-
TGTGCCAGCAGCCGAGGGACGGGGACCTACGAGCAGTACTTC
CASSRGTGTYEQYF
>TRBJ2-5|TRBV5-6|many|-
TGTGCCAGTTACCGAGGCAGGGGAATAGAGACCCAGTACTTC
CASYRGRGIETQYF
>TRBJ2-6|TRBV12-3/TRBV12-4|few|-
TGTGCCAGCAGCTCGACGATTTTAGGAGGGGCCAACGTCCTGACTTTC
CASSSTILGGANVLTF
>TRBJ2-2|TRBV19|-|TRBD2
TGTGCCAGTAGTATAGGAGGCGGGGGGCTCGCGAACACCGGGGAGCTGTTTTTT
CASSIGGGGLANTGELFF
>TRBJ2-7|TRBV4-3|-|TRBD2
TGCGCCAGCAGCCAAGTAGGGACTAGCGCTACCTACGAGCAGTACTTC
CASSQVGTSATYEQYF
>TRBJ2-3|TRBV29-1|few|-
TGCAGCGTGAACAGGGAAATAGATACGCAGTATTTT
CSVNREIDTQYF
>TRBJ2-7|TRBV7-2|few|-
TGTGCCAGCAGCCACAGGTTCGAGCAGTACTTC
CASSHRFEQYF
>TRBJ2-5|TRBV7-6|-|TRBD2
TGTGCCAGCAGCCTACCCGGGGGGAGACAGACCCAGTACTTC
CASSLPGGRQTQYF
>TRBJ2-3|TRBV12-3/TRBV12-4|-|-
TGTGCCAGCAGTTTACAGGGACCCACAGATACGCAGTATTTT
CASSLQGPTDTQYF
>TRBJ1-1|TRBV6-5|-|TRBD1
TGTGCCAGCAAGGGACAGGGGGCGAGCACTGAAGCTTTCTTT
CASKGQGASTEAFF
>TRBJ1-4|TRBV28|many|TRBD1
TGTGCCAGCAGTCCCGGGACAGGGGCCGTTAATGAAAAACTGTTTTTT
CASSPGTGAVNEKLFF
>TRBJ2-7|TRBV7-3|few|-
TGTGCCAGCGCAGCAGGGTGGGGGTTAGAGCAGTACTTC
CASAAGWGLEQYF
>TRBJ1-2|TRBV12-3/TRBV12-4|-|TRBD1
TGTGCCAGCAGTCCCGGACCGGGACAGGGAGGCGGCTACACCTTC
CASSPGPGQGGGYTF
>TRBJ1-3|TRBV5-1|few|-
TGCGCCAGCAGCTTGGCCGGGGGAGGCTTCGGAAACACCATATATTTT
CASSLAGGGFGNTIYF
>TRBJ2-2|TRBV5-1|few|-
TGCGCCAGCAGCTTGGCCCCCAGCACCGGGGAGCTGTTTTTT
CASSLAPSTGELFF
>TRBJ2-5|TRBV7-2|many|TRBD2
TGTGCCAGCAGCTTAGGCGGTGCTAGCGGGGCCCCTCGGGAGACCCAGTACTTC
CASSLGGASGAPRETQYF
>TRBJ2-5|TRBV6-5|few|-
TGTGCCAGCACGGGGGATCAAGAGACCCAGTACTTC
CASTGDQETQYF
>TRBJ2-5|TRBV5-1|-|-
TGCGCCAGCACACGACCCGGGACGGAAGAGACCCAGTACTTC
CASTRPGTEETQYF
>TRBJ1-1|TRBV7-7|-|-
TGTGCTAGCAGCGTTAGGGAGAACACTGAAGCTTTCTTT
CASSVRENTEAFF
>TRBJ2-1|TRBV20-1|few|TRBD2
TGCAGTGCTAGAGATCGGCGACTAGCTCCAGTCGGTGAGCAGTTCTTC
CSARDRRLAPVGEQFF
>TRBJ2-1|TRBV9|few|TRBD2
TGTGCCAGCAGCGTAGAGCCGACTAGCCACAATGAGCAGTTCTTC
CASSVEPTSHNEQFF
>TRBJ2-7|TRBV29-1|-|-
TGCAGCGGGGGGTCAGGGAGTTCCTACGAGCAGTACTTC
CSGGSGSSYEQYF
>TRBJ1-1|TRBV4-3|-|TRBD1
TGCGCCAGCAGCCAAGAGCCCCAGGGGGGGAACACTGAAGCTTTCTTT
CASSQEPQGGNTEAFF
>TRBJ1-2|TRBV12-3/TRBV12-4|few|TRBD1
TGTGCCAGCAGTTTTGACCGGGACAGGGGGCGGCATGGCTACACCTTC
CASSFDRDRGRHGYTF
>TRBJ1-4|TRBV7-8|few|TRBD1
TGTGCCAGTAGGGACAGGGACGAAAAACTGTTTTTT
CASRDRDEKLFF
>TRBJ2-1|TRBV5-1|few|-
TGCGCCAGCAGCTTGGATCTGGGGGCCTACAATGAGCAGTTCTTC
CASSLDLGAYNEQFF
>TRBJ2-1|TRBV6-5|-|-
TGTGCCAGCAGTTACAGCGGGTTGGTATCCTACAATGAGCAGTTCTTC
CASSYSGLVSYNEQFF
>TRBJ2-5|TRBV7-7|-|-
TGTGCCAGCAGCTTAGCGCCAACAGGCTCCCAAGAGACCCAGTACTTC
CASSLAPTGSQETQYF
>TRBJ2-1|TRBV7-3|-|TRBD1
TGTGCCAGCAGCTTCTCCCAGGGGGCTCAGTTCTTC
CASSFSQGAQFF
>TRBJ2-3|TRBV27|few|-
TGTGCCACCCAGCCCCAGGGAGCAGATACGCAGTATTTT
CATQPQGADTQYF
>TRBJ2-3|TRBV18|few|-
TGTGCCAGCTCACCGTCGGGGGCAGACACAGATACGCAGTATTTT
CASSPSGADTDTQYF